This TCR beta chain comes out of a study of blood T cell repertoires in COVID-19 (dated by TCRdb to 2018 to 2021). For the wider study: Collaborator samples came from the United States, Italy and Spain and covered acute and convalescent phases of COVID-19. Where HLA class I and class II types were available, the types were taken from metadata supplied by the sample provider, not from assay-based typing. The material from the prospective study consisted of cDNA or gDNA derived from T cells, B-cell-depleted T cells, or PBMCs. The sample metadata nearly always contained a de-identified subject ID, COVID-19 status, age in years and sex. A freely available public database, intended as a resource for researchers studying the immune response to SARS-CoV-2, is where the repertoires were released. The dataset comprised deeply sampled blood TCRbeta repertoires from subjects exposed to, actively infected with, or recovered from COVID-19. The samples were drawn from two sources: the first 160 participants of the ongoing ImmuneRACE study, and some 1,300 subjects contributed by 6 global collaborators. General study outcomes and caveats: Clinical and demographic metadata were provided uncurated, with the amount varying by source and participant.

TCRbeta CDR3 regions were amplified from genomic DNA by means of the immunoSEQ Assay, a bias-controlled multiplex PCR. For the original study's pipeline: The number of nucleated cells in each sample was estimated by amplification of reference gene primers within the assay. To quantify the absolute abundance of each unique TCRbeta CDR3 rearrangement, sequence reads were collapsed and filtered. For each sample, productive Simpson clonality was calculated as the square root of Simpson's diversity index across productive rearrangements. Held by TCRdb, this immuneACCESS table contains in-frame sequences only and omits some clones. Under half of the omission traces to an unresolved V gene where checked; the cause of the rest is unknown. The D gene and trimming were derived from the DNA, and the V and J assignments and clone size from that table. This sample lists around 93,000 clones; 90% were detected once. In total, the top ten clones hold 6.7% of the sample.

About this clone: Its antigen remains undetermined. Base qualities are missing; no much larger clone stands one base away.

In Seattle, one collaborating source enrolled patients while the infection was active and tracked those patients longitudinally over the course of disease. Whole blood was collected in K2EDTA tubes by collaborating institutions according to the institutions' own protocols. For TCRbeta analysis, collaborators shipped samples as frozen whole blood, isolated PBMCs, or DNA extracted from either of those sample types. Input material: peripheral blood. The receptor comes from a man between 18 and 29 years old with COVID-19, enrolled during active disease.

The DNA sequence follows: TGTGCCATCAGTGAGTCTAGAGGACAGGGTGACGGCAACTATGGCTACACCTTC. Translated, it gives CAISESRGQGDGNYGYTF. Recombination connected TRBV10-3 to TRBJ1-2; 8 of the junction bases match TRBD1. Including the terminal cysteine and phenylalanine, the CDR3 comprises 18 residues. Only the CDR3 DNA stays, 54 bases, in frame from base 1. Per the germline V gene, ENHRY is the CDR1 and SYGVKD is the CDR2. The V end gives up 0 bases and the J end 2 bases, leaving 11 bases in the junction not matched to a gene.